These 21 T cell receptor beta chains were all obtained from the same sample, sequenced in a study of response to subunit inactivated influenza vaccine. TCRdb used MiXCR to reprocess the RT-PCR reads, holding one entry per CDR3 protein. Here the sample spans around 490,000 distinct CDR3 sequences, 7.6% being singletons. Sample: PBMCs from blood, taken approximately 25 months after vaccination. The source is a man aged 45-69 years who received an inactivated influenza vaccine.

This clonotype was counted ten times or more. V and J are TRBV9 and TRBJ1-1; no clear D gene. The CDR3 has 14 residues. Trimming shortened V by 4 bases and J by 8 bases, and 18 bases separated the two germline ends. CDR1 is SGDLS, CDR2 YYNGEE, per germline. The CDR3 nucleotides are TGTGCCAGCAGCCCGACCGAACCGGGAGCAGAAGCTTTCTTT. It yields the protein CASSPTEPGAEAFF.

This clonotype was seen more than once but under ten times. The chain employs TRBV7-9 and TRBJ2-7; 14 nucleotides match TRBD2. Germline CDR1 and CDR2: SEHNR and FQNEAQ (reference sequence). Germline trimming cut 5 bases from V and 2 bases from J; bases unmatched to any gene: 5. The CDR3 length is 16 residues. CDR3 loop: CASSLGLAGETYEQYF. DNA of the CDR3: TGTGCCAGCAGCCTGGGACTAGCGGGGGAAACCTACGAGCAGTACTTC.

This CDR3 reads CATSREASGAHNEQFF. The CDR3 nucleotides are TGTGCCACCAGCAGAGAGGCTAGCGGGGCCCACAATGAGCAGTTCTTC. This sequence joins TRBV15 and TRBJ2-1, with 9 bases that match TRBD2. Germline assignment: CDR1 LNHNV and CDR2 YYDKDF (reference sequence). The J segment lost 5 bases and the V segment lost 0 bases, leaving 5 bases of the junction unmatched. The CDR3 length is 16 residues.

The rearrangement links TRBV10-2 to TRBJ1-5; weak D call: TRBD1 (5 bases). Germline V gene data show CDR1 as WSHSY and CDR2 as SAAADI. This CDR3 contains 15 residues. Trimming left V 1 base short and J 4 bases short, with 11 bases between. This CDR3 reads CASSEFGARNQPQHF. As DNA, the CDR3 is TGCGCCAGCAGTGAGTTTGGGGCGCGAAATCAGCCCCAGCATTTT.

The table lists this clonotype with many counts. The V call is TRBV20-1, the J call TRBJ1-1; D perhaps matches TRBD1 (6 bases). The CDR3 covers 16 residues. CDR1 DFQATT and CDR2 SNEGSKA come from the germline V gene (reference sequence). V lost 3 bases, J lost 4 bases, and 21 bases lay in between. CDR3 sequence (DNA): TGCAGTGCTAGGATTACCGGGACAAGAGCAATCACTGAAGCTTTCTTT. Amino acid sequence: CSARITGTRAITEAFF.

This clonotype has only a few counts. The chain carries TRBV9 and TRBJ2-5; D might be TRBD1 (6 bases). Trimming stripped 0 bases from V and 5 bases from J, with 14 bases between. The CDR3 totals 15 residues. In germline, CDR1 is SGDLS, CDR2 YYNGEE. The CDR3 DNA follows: TGTGCCAGCAGCGTAGTAGGCTGGGGGCGGGAGACCCAGTACTTC. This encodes CASSVVGWGRETQYF.

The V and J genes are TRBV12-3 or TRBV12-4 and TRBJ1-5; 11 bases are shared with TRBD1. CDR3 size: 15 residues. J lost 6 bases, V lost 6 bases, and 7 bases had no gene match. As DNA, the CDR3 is TGTGCCAGCAGGCACGGACAGGGGGCAATTCAGCCCCAGCATTTT. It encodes CASRHGQGAIQPQHF.

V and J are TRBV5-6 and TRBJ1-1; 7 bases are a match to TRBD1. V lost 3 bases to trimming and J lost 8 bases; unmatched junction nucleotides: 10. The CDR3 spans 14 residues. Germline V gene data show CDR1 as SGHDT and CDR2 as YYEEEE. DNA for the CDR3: TGTGCCAGCAGCTACGAACTCAGGGGGACAGAAGCTTTCTTT. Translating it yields CASSYELRGTEAFF.

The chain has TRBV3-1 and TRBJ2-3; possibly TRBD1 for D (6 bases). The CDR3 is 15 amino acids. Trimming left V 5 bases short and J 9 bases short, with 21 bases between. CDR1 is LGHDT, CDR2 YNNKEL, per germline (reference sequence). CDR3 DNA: TGTGCCAGCAGCTTCGGACCCACAACCAGGGGCACGCAGTATTTT. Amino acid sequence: CASSFGPTTRGTQYF.

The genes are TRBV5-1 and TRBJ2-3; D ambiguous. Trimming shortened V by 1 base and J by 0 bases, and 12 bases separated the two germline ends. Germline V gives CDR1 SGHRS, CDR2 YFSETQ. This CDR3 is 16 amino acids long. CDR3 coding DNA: TGCGCCAGCAGCTTGAAGGGTGACCTTAGCACAGATACGCAGTATTTT. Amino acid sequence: CASSLKGDLSTDTQYF.

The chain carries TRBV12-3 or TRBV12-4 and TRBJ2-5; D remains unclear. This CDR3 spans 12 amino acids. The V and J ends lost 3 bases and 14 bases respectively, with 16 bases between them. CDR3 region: CASSFHQPPLYF. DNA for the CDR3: TGTGCCAGCAGTTTTCACCAGCCCCCTTTATACTTC.

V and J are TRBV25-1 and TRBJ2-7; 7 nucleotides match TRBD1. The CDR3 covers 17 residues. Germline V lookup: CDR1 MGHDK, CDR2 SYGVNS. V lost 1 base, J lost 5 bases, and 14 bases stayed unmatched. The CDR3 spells CASSEWDSPKHVDEQYF. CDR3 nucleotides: TGTGCCAGCAGTGAATGGGACAGCCCAAAGCACGTTGACGAGCAGTACTTC.

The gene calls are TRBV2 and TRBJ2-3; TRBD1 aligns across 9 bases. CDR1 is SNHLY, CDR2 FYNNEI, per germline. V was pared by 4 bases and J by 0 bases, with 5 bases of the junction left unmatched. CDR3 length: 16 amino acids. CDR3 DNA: TGTGCCAGCAGTGTCTTCGGGACAGGGAGCACAGATACGCAGTATTTT. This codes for CASSVFGTGSTDTQYF.

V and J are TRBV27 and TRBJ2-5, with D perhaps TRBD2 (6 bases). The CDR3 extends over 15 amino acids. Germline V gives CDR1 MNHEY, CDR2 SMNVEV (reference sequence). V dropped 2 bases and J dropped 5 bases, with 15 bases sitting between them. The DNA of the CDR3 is TGTGCCAGCAGTTTACGGAGGGACCGTCGGGAGACCCAGTACTTC. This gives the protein CASSLRRDRRETQYF.

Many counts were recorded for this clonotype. The CDR3 DNA sequence: TGTGCCAGCAGCCCGAGAGGGACAGCAACCACTGAAGCTTTCTTT. Translated, it gives CASSPRGTATTEAFF. The chain joins TRBV9 to TRBJ1-1; 7 bases agree with TRBD1. The ends lost 4 bases at V and 4 bases at J; junction bases unmatched: 10. This CDR3 spans 15 amino acids. Looked up from germline, CDR1 is SGDLS and CDR2 is YYNGEE.

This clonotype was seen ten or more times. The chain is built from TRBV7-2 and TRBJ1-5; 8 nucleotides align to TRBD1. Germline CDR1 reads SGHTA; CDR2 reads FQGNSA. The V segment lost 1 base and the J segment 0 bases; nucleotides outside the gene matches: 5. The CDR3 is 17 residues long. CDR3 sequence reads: CASSLVTGGISNQPQHF. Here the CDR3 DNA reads TGTGCCAGCAGCTTAGTTACAGGGGGAATTAGCAATCAGCCCCAGCATTTT.

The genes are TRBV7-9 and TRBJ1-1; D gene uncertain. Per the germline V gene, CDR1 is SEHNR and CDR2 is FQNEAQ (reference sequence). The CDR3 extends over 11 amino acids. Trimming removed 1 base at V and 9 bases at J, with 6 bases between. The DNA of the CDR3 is TGTGCCAGCAGCTTAGGCGCACAAGCTTTCTTT. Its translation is CASSLGAQAFF. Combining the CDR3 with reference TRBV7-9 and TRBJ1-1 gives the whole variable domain DTGVSQNPRHKITKRGQNVTFRCDPISEHNRLYWYRQTLGQGPEFLTYFQNEAQLEKSRLLSDRFSAERPKGSFSTLEIQRTEQGDSAMYLCASSLGAQAFFGQGTRLTVV.

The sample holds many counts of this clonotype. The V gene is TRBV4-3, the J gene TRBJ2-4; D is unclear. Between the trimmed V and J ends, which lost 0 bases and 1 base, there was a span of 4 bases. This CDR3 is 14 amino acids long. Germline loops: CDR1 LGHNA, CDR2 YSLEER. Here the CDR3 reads CASSQDGAKNIQYF. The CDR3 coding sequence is TGCGCCAGCAGCCAAGATGGGGCCAAAAACATTCAGTACTTC.

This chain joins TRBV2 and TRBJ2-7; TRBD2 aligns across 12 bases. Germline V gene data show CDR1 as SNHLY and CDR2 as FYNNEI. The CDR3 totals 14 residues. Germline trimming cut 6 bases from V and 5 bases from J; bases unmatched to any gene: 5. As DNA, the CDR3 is TGTGCCAGCAGAAGACTAGCGGGAGCCAACGAGCAGTACTTC. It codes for CASRRLAGANEQYF.

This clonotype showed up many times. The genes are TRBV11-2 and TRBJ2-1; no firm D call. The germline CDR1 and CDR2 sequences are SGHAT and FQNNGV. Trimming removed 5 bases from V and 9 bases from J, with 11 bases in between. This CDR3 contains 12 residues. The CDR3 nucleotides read TGTGCCAGCAGCCCCCACGCAGGTGAGCAGTTCTTC. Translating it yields CASSPHAGEQFF.

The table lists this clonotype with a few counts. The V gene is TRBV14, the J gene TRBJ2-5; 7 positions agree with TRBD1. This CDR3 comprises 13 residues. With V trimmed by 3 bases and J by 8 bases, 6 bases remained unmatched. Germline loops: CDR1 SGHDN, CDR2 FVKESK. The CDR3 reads CASSQGTAETQYF. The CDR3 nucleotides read TGTGCCAGCAGCCAGGGGACAGCAGAAACCCAGTACTTC.